This TCR beta chain was profiled in a study of blood T cell repertoires in COVID-19. At the level of the study: The United States, Italy and Spain were the sources of the acute and convalescent COVID-19 samples. From T cells, B-cell-depleted T cells, or PBMCs came the material, which was cDNA or gDNA.

CDR1 is SNHLY, CDR2 FYNNEI, per germline. The CDR3 sequence is 14 residues long. Trimming took 6 bases from V and 1 from J, leaving 10 bases between them. In the original analysis: Estimated nucleated cell counts came from reference gene primer amplification. The repertoire was sequenced with immunoSEQ multiplex PCR; TCRdb's copy has only in-frame clones and lacks some. The V and J calls and the clone size are those of that table, but D and trimming were determined from the DNA. The sample has about 220,000 clones, more than 65% seen once. Sequencing was performed on peripheral blood. The receptor was derived from a woman aged 30 to 39 who had recovered from COVID-19. This sequence joins TRBV2 and TRBJ1-5; D unclear. CDR3 nucleotide sequence: TGTGCCAGCAGAAAGGACTGGAGCAATCAGCCCCAGCATTTT. It yields the protein CASRKDWSNQPQHF.